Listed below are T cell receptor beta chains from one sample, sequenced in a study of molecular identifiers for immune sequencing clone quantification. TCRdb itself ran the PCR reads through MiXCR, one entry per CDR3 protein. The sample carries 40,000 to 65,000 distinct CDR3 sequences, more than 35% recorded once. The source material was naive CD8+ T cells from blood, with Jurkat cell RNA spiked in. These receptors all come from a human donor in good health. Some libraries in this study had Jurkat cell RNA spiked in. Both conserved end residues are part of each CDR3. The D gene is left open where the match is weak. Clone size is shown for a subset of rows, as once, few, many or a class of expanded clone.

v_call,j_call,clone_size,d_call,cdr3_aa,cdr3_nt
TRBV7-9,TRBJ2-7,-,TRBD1,CASSTRDRAYEQYF,TGTGCCAGCAGCACCCGGGACAGGGCTTACGAGCAGTACTTC
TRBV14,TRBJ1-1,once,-,CASSPETTEAFF,TGTGCCAGCAGCCCGGAGACCACTGAAGCTTTCTTT
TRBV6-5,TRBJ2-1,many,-,CASRTGTRGDEQFF,TGTGCCAGCAGAACCGGGACCAGAGGCGATGAGCAGTTCTTC
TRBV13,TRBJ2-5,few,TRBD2,CASSLGSRGGVEETQYF,TGTGCCAGCAGCTTAGGCTCCCGGGGAGGGGTCGAAGAGACCCAGTACTTC
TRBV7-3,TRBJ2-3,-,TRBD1,CASSWTGGPTDTQYF,TGTGCCAGCAGCTGGACAGGGGGTCCCACAGATACGCAGTATTTT
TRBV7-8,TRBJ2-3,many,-,CASKQITDTQYF,TGTGCCAGCAAGCAAATCACAGATACGCAGTATTTT
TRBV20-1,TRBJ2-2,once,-,CSAIVENTGELFF,TGCAGTGCTATCGTGGAGAACACCGGGGAGCTGTTTTTT
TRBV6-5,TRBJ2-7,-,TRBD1,CASSLKTGRLTYEQYF,TGTGCCAGCAGCCTGAAGACAGGGCGTTTGACCTACGAGCAGTACTTC
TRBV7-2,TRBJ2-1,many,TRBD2,CASSFPGGLAPTYNEQFF,TGTGCCAGCAGCTTCCCCGGAGGACTAGCGCCGACCTACAATGAGCAGTTCTTC
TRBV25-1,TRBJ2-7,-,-,CASSKPLVGEQYF,TGTGCCAGCAGTAAGCCCCTCGTGGGCGAGCAGTACTTC
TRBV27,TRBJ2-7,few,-,CASSLSAGPQAEQYF,TGTGCCAGCAGTTTATCGGCCGGGCCCCAAGCCGAGCAGTACTTC
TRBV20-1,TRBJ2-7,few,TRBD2,CSARRFGGMEQYF,TGCAGTGCTAGGAGGTTCGGGGGGATGGAGCAGTACTTC
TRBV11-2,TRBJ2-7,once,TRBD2,CASSLVFSGSTYEQYF,TGTGCCAGCAGCTTAGTTTTTAGCGGGAGTACATACGAGCAGTACTTC
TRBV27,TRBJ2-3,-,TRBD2,CASSFSGNDGPQYF,TGTGCCAGCAGTTTTAGCGGGAACGATGGTCCGCAGTATTTT
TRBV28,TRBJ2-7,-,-,CASSPAGARSYEQYF,TGTGCCAGCAGCCCAGCCGGGGCCAGATCCTACGAGCAGTACTTC
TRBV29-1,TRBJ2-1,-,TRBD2,CSVLAGRSYNEQFF,TGCAGCGTTCTAGCGGGACGTTCCTACAATGAGCAGTTCTTC
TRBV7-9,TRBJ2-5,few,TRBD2,CASSWGSLAGGQETQYF,TGTGCCAGCAGCTGGGGATCACTAGCGGGAGGGCAAGAGACCCAGTACTTC
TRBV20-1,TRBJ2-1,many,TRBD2,CSARDSAGGNNEQFF,TGCAGTGCTAGAGATTCTGCGGGAGGTAACAATGAGCAGTTCTTC
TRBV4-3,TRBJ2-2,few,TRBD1,CASSQDRGLGQENTGELFF,TGCGCCAGCAGCCAAGATCGAGGACTGGGACAGGAGAACACCGGGGAGCTGTTTTTT
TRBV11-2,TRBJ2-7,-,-,CASSVGISYEQYF,TGTGCCAGCAGCGTCGGGATCTCCTACGAGCAGTACTTC
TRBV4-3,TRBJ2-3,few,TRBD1,CASSQELSRGRADTQYF,TGCGCCAGCAGCCAAGAGTTGTCGAGGGGGCGGGCGGATACGCAGTATTTT
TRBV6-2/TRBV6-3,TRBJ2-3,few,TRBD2,CASSRYTLAGSTDTQYF,TGTGCCAGCAGCCGGTACACCTTAGCGGGCAGCACAGATACGCAGTATTTT
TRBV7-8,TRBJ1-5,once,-,CASSSIGRSNQPQHF,TGTGCCAGCAGCTCAATTGGCCGTAGCAATCAGCCCCAGCATTTT
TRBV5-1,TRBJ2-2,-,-,CASSYDGNTGELFF,TGCGCCAGCAGCTATGACGGGAACACCGGGGAGCTGTTTTTT
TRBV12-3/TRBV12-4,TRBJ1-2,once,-,CASSQGNGYTF,TGTGCCAGCAGCCAGGGGAATGGCTACACCTTC
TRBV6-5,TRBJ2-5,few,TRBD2,CASSYYAGVETQYF,TGTGCCAGCAGTTATTATGCGGGAGTAGAGACCCAGTACTTC
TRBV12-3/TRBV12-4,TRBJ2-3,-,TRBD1,CASSSGTGGTDTQYF,TGTGCCAGCAGCTCCGGGACAGGGGGCACAGATACGCAGTATTTT
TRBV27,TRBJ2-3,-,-,CASSLRQKSTDTQYF,TGTGCCAGCAGTTTAAGGCAGAAAAGCACAGATACGCAGTATTTT
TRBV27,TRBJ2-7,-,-,CASSFDRLYEQYF,TGTGCCAGCAGTTTCGACCGTCTCTACGAGCAGTACTTC
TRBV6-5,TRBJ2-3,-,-,CASSPPGFRTDTQYF,TGTGCCAGCAGTCCACCAGGGTTCAGGACAGATACGCAGTATTTT
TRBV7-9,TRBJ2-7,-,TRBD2,CASSLISGSTYEQYF,TGTGCCAGCAGCTTAATTAGCGGGAGTACCTACGAGCAGTACTTC
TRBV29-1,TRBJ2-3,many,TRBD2,CSAWGWREGSGTDTQYF,TGCAGCGCCTGGGGTTGGCGGGAGGGCTCAGGCACAGATACGCAGTATTTT
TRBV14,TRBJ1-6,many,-,CASSQVRGRTPLHF,TGTGCCAGCAGCCAAGTCAGGGGAAGGACACCCCTCCACTTT
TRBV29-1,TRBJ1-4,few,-,CSVRAGNEKLFF,TGCAGCGTCCGCGCAGGGAATGAAAAACTGTTTTTT
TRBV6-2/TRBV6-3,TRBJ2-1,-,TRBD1,CASSRTGGTYNEQFF,TGTGCCAGCAGCCGAACAGGGGGTACTTACAATGAGCAGTTCTTC
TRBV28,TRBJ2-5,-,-,CASSLITGMGQQETQYF,TGTGCCAGCTCCCTTATCACGGGAATGGGGCAGCAAGAGACCCAGTACTTC
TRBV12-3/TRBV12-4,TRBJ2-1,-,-,CASSISGTYNERFF,TGTGCCAGCAGTATCTCCGGGACTTACAATGAGCGGTTCTTC
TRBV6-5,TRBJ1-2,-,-,CASPLDGYTF,TGTGCCAGCCCTCTTGATGGCTACACCTTC
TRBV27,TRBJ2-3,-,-,CASSLSNGRLDTQYF,TGTGCCAGCAGTTTATCTAACGGGAGATTAGATACGCAGTATTTT
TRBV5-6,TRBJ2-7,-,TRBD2,CASSLGLAGVTYEQYF,TGTGCCAGCAGCTTGGGACTAGCGGGAGTCACCTACGAGCAGTACTTC
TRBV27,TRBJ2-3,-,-,CASSFMLANTDTQYF,TGTGCCAGCAGTTTCATGCTAGCAAACACAGATACGCAGTATTTT
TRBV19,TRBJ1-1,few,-,CASSILSGANTEAFF,TGTGCCAGTAGTATTTTGTCGGGGGCCAACACTGAAGCTTTCTTT